These T cell receptor beta chains were read from a single sample in a study of siplizumab effects on memory and regulatory T cells. TCRdb's table, derived via immunoSEQ multiplex PCR, lists solely in-frame clones and lacks some. Of 85,000 to 130,000 clones in the sample, around 90% were seen once. The sample consisted of Tregs sorted from blood. These receptor sequences come from a human donor in good health. The CDR3 runs from the conserved cysteine through the conserved F or W.

v_gene,j_gene,CDR3aa
TRBV10-3,TRBJ2-6,CATTGALSGANVLTF
TRBV7-8,TRBJ1-3,CASSLVVGNTIYF
TRBV6-5,TRBJ2-5,CACRRTGGNQETQYF
TRBV2,TRBJ2-7,CASNRELVVYEQYF
TRBV29-1,TRBJ2-5,CSVEDLGETQYF
TRBV29-1,TRBJ1-2,CSVEGERIGGYTF
TRBV19,TRBJ1-5,CASSISAGGLFNQPQHF
TRBV7-2,TRBJ2-5,CASSLGLWLADWGTQYF
TRBV10-1,TRBJ2-7,CARSSYEQYF
TRBV7-9,TRBJ2-3,CASSFGTGGSDTQYF
TRBV10-3,TRBJ2-3,CAIGGQGTRTDTQYF
TRBV27,TRBJ1-1,CASSFQGMNTEAFF
TRBV5-5,TRBJ2-7,CASSLGAVPYEQYF
TRBV28,TRBJ1-5,CASSRTIFQSNQPQHF
TRBV6-1,TRBJ1-2,CASSEAGRYGYTF
TRBV19,TRBJ2-3,CASSGPGLVTSYF
TRBV18,TRBJ2-7,CASSRGAGMSSYEQYF
TRBV5-1,TRBJ1-1,CASSLGDRGFEAFF
TRBV6-4,TRBJ2-5,CASSPTGRETQYF
TRBV21-1,TRBJ1-1,CALSGGRTEAFF
TRBV4-1,TRBJ1-2,CASSHGGDRKDGYTF
TRBV15,TRBJ2-4,CATSRGPPSGLAKNIQYF
TRBV6-6,TRBJ2-7,CASSYQVYEQYF
TRBV6-6,TRBJ2-7,CASSWRDRYEQYF
TRBV7-2,TRBJ2-2,CASSGPAGLASSGELFF
TRBV9,TRBJ1-2,CASSPGGGYGYTF
TRBV7-3,TRBJ2-5,CASSLTGNPQETQYF
TRBV2,TRBJ1-5,CASSEAGSQPQHF
TRBV11-2,TRBJ2-5,CASSLGIGETQYF
TRBV2,TRBJ2-3,CASSVTTGYTQYF
TRBV6-6,TRBJ1-1,CASSYLNRGENTEAFF
TRBV27,TRBJ1-1,CASSRETANTEAFF
TRBV14,TRBJ1-4,CASSWGGEKLFF
TRBV19,TRBJ2-7,CASSRLARGEQYF
TRBV6-6,TRBJ1-1,CASSGTGDLSEAFF
TRBV5-1,TRBJ1-4,CASSSGGGLDEKLFF
TRBV9,TRBJ2-1,CASSRELKYEQFF
TRBV18,TRBJ2-1,CASSPVGQGYNEQFF
TRBV5-1,TRBJ2-3,CATASGTTDTQYF
TRBV7-9,TRBJ1-5,CASTGQTNQPQHF
TRBV5-1,TRBJ2-1,CASSWTGAAYNEQFF
TRBV30,TRBJ2-3,CAWRASGSTDTQYF
TRBV28,TRBJ1-5,CASKSIQGADQPQHF
TRBV19,TRBJ2-2,CASSISQGRRAGELFF
TRBV29-1,TRBJ2-3,CSVAGTSGRSDTQYF